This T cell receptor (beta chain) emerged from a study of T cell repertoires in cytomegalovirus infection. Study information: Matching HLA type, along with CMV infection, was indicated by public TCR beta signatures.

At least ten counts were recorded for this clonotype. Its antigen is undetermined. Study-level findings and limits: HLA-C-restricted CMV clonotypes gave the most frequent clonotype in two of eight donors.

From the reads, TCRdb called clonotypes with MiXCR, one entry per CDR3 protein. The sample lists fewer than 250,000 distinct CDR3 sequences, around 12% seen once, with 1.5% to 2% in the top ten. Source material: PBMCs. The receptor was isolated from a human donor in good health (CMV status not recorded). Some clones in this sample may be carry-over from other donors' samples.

The CDR3, as DNA: TGTGCCAGCAGCTCCTCCCCGGGGCGGGCAACACAAGAGACCCAGTACTTC. It codes for CASSSSPGRATQETQYF. This chain uses TRBV7-3 with TRBJ2-5; TRBD1 or TRBD2 may be the D gene (5 bases each). V was clipped by 4 bases and J by 2 bases, with 20 bases between them. The CDR3 is 17 amino acids. Germline-derived CDR1 and CDR2 are SGHTA and FQGTGA.